A single sample gave rise to the 2 T cell receptor beta chains below, sequenced in a study of cytomegalovirus exposure and HLA in healthy donors. Amplification used 60 Vbeta primers and 13 Jbeta primers. The method was immunoSEQ multiplex PCR; TCRdb's version includes in-frame clones alone and lacks a portion of them. The sample lists roughly 84,000 clones, approximately 80% occurring once. The sample taken for sequencing was PBMCs. All receptors come from a human donor in good health.

The V gene is TRBV11-2, the J gene TRBJ2-1; 11 nucleotides agree with TRBD2. Trimming at V came to 5 bases and at J to 8 bases, leaving 11 bases not matched to a gene. Germline loops: CDR1 SGHAT, CDR2 FQNNGV. The CDR3 totals 16 residues. The CDR3 here is CASSPYLAGGLDEQFF. The DNA for the CDR3 is TGTGCCAGCAGCCCCTACCTAGCGGGGGGTTTGGATGAGCAGTTCTTC.

This chain connects TRBV7-9 to TRBJ1-2; tentatively, D is TRBD1 (6 bases). The ends were cut back, 3 bases at V and 10 bases at J, with 12 bases in the middle. The V gene's germline CDR1 is SEHNR and CDR2 FQNEAQ (reference sequence). This CDR3 is 12 amino acids long. DNA of the CDR3: TGTGCCAGCAGCTTCTCAGACAGGTTCTACACCTTC. As protein: CASSFSDRFYTF. The full variable domain, completed using reference TRBV7-9 and TRBJ1-2, is DTGVSQNPRHKITKRGQNVTFRCDPISEHNRLYWYRQTLGQGPEFLTYFQNEAQLEKSRLLSDRFSAERPKGSFSTLEIQRTEQGDSAMYLCASSFSDRFYTFGSGTRLTVV.